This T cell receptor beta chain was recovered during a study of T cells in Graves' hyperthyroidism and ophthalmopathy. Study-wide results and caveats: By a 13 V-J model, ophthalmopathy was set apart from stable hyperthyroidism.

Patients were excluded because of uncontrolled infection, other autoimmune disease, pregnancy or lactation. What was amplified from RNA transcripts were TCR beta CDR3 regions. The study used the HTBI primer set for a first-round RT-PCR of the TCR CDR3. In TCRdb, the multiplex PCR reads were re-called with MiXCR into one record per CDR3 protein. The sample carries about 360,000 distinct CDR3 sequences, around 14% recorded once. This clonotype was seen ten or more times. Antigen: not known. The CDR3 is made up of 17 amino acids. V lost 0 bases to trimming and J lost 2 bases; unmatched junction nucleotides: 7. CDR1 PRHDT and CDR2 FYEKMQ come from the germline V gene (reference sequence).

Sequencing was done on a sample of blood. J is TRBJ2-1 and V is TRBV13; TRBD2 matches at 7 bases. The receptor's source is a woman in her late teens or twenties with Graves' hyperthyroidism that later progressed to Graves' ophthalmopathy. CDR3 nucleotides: TGTGCCAGCAGCTTAGGCTATGGCGGGAGAACCTACAATGAGCAGTTCTTC. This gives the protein CASSLGYGGRTYNEQFF.